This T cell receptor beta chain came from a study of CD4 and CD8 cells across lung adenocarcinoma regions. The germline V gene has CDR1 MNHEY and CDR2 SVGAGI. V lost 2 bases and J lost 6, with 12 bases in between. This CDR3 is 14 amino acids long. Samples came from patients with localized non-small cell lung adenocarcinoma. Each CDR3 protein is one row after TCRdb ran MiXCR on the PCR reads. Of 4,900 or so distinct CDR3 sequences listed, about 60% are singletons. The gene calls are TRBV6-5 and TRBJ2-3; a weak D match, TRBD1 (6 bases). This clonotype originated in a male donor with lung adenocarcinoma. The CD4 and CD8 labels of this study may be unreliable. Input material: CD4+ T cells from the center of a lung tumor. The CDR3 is CASSYGGGLDTQYF. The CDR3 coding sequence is TGTGCCAGCAGTTACGGTGGGGGCCTGGATACGCAGTATTTT.